The subject of this entry is one TCR beta chain. As handled by the study authors: Amplification of reference gene primers provided the estimated nucleated cell counts. Only in-frame clones appear in the TCRdb table, and some are missing; sequencing was by immunoSEQ multiplex PCR. V and J calls and clone size are given by that table; D and trimming were obtained from the DNA. The sample has approximately 670,000 clones; 85% to 90% are singletons. This sample was included in a study of blood T cell repertoires in COVID-19. Overall study: Samples representing acute and convalescent COVID-19 were sourced from the United States, Italy and Spain.

Trimming shortened V by 0 bases and J by 8 bases, and 8 bases separated the two germline ends. The CDR3 spans 13 residues. The V gene's germline CDR1 is SGDLS and CDR2 YYNGEE. The rearrangement joins TRBV9 to TRBJ1-4, with D unclear. The sequence was obtained from a woman aged 18-29 years with acute or convalescent COVID-19. The specimen sequenced was peripheral blood. DNA for the CDR3: TGTGCCAGCAGCGTAGGGTTGCAGGAAAAACTGTTTTTT. This translates into CASSVGLQEKLFF.